The 17 T cell receptor beta chains below come from one sample, sequenced in a study of cytomegalovirus exposure and HLA in healthy donors. Researchers ran the PCR with 60 Vbeta and 13 Jbeta primers. Method: immunoSEQ multiplex PCR; TCRdb's copy keeps in-frame clones and lacks some. The sample shows about 160,000 clones, around 74% of them seen only once. The sequencing input was PBMCs. These receptors all come from a female donor in good health and CMV-seronegative.

Written as DNA, the CDR3 is TGTGCCAGCAGCTGGGGGGCCGGGACAGGGGAAACTGGGGCCAACGTCCTGACTTTC. This translates into CASSWGAGTGETGANVLTF. The rearrangement joins TRBV5-6 to TRBJ2-6, with TRBD1 matching over 10 bases. The germline gives CDR1 SGHDT, CDR2 YYEEEE. There are 19 residues in the CDR3. V trimming: 3 bases; J trimming: 2 bases; junction bases outside the gene matches: 11.

The rearrangement links TRBV7-6 to TRBJ2-2; D is perhaps TRBD1 (6 bases). This CDR3 has 16 residues. The V gene lost 1 base and the J gene lost 1 base, with 10 bases spanning the gap. CDR1 and CDR2 (germline): SGHVS, FNYEAQ. The CDR3 protein is CASSLGVTGNTGELFF. CDR3 nucleotide sequence: TGTGCCAGCAGCTTAGGTGTGACAGGGAACACCGGGGAGCTGTTTTTT.

The chain is built from TRBV27 and TRBJ1-2; TRBD1 matches at 9 bases. The germline V gene has CDR1 MNHEY and CDR2 SMNVEV (reference sequence). This CDR3 contains 14 residues. V was pared by 5 bases and J by 6 bases, with 7 bases of the junction left unmatched. In DNA, the CDR3 is TGTGCCAGCAGTCCGGGACAGGGATTTAATGGCTACACCTTC. This codes for CASSPGQGFNGYTF.

The CDR3 DNA reads TGTGCCAGCAGGGACCTAGCTCAGAACCTCTACGAGCAGTACTTC. Amino acid sequence: CASRDLAQNLYEQYF. V usage is TRBV6-5 and J usage is TRBJ2-7; D is possibly TRBD2 (5 bases). The CDR3 is 15 residues long. Germline CDR1 reads MNHEY; CDR2 reads SVGAGI. Deletions cut 6 bases from V and 3 bases from J, with 18 bases between.

This rearrangement joins TRBV30 to TRBJ1-1; tentatively, D is TRBD1 (6 bases). Germline V gives CDR1 GTSNPN, CDR2 SVGIG (reference sequence). The CDR3 spans 13 residues. V gave up 0 bases and J gave up 5 bases, with 10 bases separating them. The CDR3 DNA follows: TGTGCCTGGAGTGTAGGCAGGGGTACTGAAGCTTTCTTT. Its protein product is CAWSVGRGTEAFF.

V gene TRBV5-1 combines with J gene TRBJ2-7; 11 positions match TRBD1. The germline gives CDR1 SGHRS, CDR2 YFSETQ. CDR3 size: 15 residues. V lost 3 bases, J lost 0 bases, and 2 bases stayed unmatched. The CDR3 DNA reads as TGCGCCAGCAGCTGGGACAGGGGGAACTCCTACGAGCAGTACTTC. It encodes CASSWDRGNSYEQYF.

DNA of the CDR3: TGCGCCAGCAGCTTATCAGGGATCGACACCGGGGAGCTGTTTTTT. Encoded protein: CASSLSGIDTGELFF. V usage is TRBV5-1 and J usage is TRBJ2-2; maybe TRBD1 (5 bases). The V end lost 2 bases, the J end lost 3 bases, and 11 bases lay between the germline ends. This CDR3 has 15 residues. Germline V lookup: CDR1 SGHRS, CDR2 YFSETQ.

The V and J genes are TRBV6-5 and TRBJ1-3, with TRBD1 as a possible D gene (5 bases). V was cut by 2 bases and J by 0 bases, with 8 bases left in between. Germline lookup yields CDR1 MNHEY and CDR2 SVGAGI. CDR3 length: 15 amino acids. CDR3 amino acids: CASSYDSSSGNTIYF. CDR3 DNA: TGTGCCAGCAGTTACGACAGCAGCTCTGGAAACACCATATATTTT.

The chain recombines TRBV10-3 with TRBJ2-3; 9 bases agree with TRBD1. The CDR3 has 17 residues. Per the germline V gene, CDR1 is ENHRY and CDR2 is SYGVKD. The trim removed 4 bases at V and 1 base at J, leaving 9 bases unmatched. As DNA, the CDR3 is TGTGCCATCAGTGGGGACAGGGTGACAGGTCGCACAGATACGCAGTATTTT. Its protein product is CAISGDRVTGRTDTQYF.

V is TRBV11-3 and J is TRBJ2-7; D is unresolved. The CDR3 is 15 amino acids. Germline CDR1 is SGHNT and CDR2 is YENEEA. Trimming took off 3 bases at V and 6 bases at J, with 18 bases between the two ends. The CDR3 loop is CASSLRTTTLGEQYF. The CDR3, as DNA: TGTGCCAGCAGCTTGAGAACCACTACCCTCGGCGAGCAGTACTTC.

The J gene is TRBJ2-1, the V gene TRBV2, with 9 positions matching TRBD2. Germline CDR1 is SNHLY and CDR2 is FYNNEI. Unmatched junction bases numbered 10, after V lost 4 bases and J lost 3 bases. The CDR3 contains 17 residues. The CDR3 DNA is TGTGCCAGCAGTGGACTAACCGGGACTAGCAGCTACAATGAGCAGTTCTTC. Protein product: CASSGLTGTSSYNEQFF.

Remarks on this clone: No conserved phenylalanine or tryptophan is present at the end of the CDR3, so a read error is the likely explanation. No DNA is shown, since the ends of the CDR3 on it are uncertain; the CDR3 is the one TCRdb lists. The chain links TRBV5-5 to TRBJ1-1. Termini included, the CDR3 measures 14 amino acids. Per germline, CDR1 SGHKS and CDR2 YYEKEE (reference sequence). CDR3 amino acids: CASSLDTSRWQSAP.

About this clone: Other DNA sequences in this sample translate to the same CDR3. This chain uses TRBV5-1 with TRBJ2-3, with 7 nucleotides matching TRBD2. From germline, CDR1 is SGHRS and CDR2 YFSETQ. The CDR3 contains 16 residues. V dropped 0 bases and J dropped 1; count of bases not matched to a gene: 5. In DNA, the CDR3 is TGCGCCAGCAGCTTGGAACCGGGAGGTGGCACAGATACGCAGTATTTT. Translation gives CASSLEPGGGTDTQYF.

The V call is TRBV5-1, the J call TRBJ2-4; 7 nucleotides match TRBD1. Losses at the gene ends were 3 bases for V and 7 bases for J; bases not matched to a gene: 7. CDR3 length: 14 amino acids. Looked up from germline, CDR1 is SGHRS and CDR2 is YFSETQ. The DNA for the CDR3 is TGCGCCAGCAGCTATGGACAGGAAGGGAACATTCAGTACTTC. It is translated as CASSYGQEGNIQYF. The entire variable domain, with the rest obtained from reference TRBV5-1 and TRBJ2-4, is as follows: KAGVTQTPRYLIKTRGQQVTLSCSPISGHRSVSWYQQTPGQGLQFLFEYFSETQRNKGNFPGRFSGRQFSNSRSEMNVSTLELGDSALYLCASSYGQEGNIQYFGAGTRLSVL.

The genes are TRBV6-6 and TRBJ1-5; 8 bases map to TRBD1. Germline V gene lookup returns CDR1 MNHNY and CDR2 SVGAGI (reference sequence). The CDR3 extends over 14 amino acids. J lost 4 bases, V lost 7 bases, and 6 bases had no gene match. This chain's CDR3 is CASTPTGENQPQHF. DNA of the CDR3: TGTGCCAGCACTCCGACAGGGGAAAATCAGCCCCAGCATTTT.

The chain combines TRBV5-6 with TRBJ1-4, with TRBD1 as a possible D gene (6 bases). V lost 5 bases, J lost 7 bases, and 18 bases lay in between. The CDR3 contains 15 residues. CDR1 and CDR2 from the germline V gene are SGHDT and YYEEEE. CDR3 sequence reads: CASRRVSGDREKLFF. CDR3 bases: TGTGCCAGCAGGCGTGTATCAGGGGATCGTGAAAAACTGTTTTTT.

The chain links TRBV30 to TRBJ2-2; 11 bases match TRBD1. Germline V gene sequence: CDR1 GTSNPN, CDR2 SVGIG (reference sequence). The CDR3 covers 17 residues. After removal of 8 bases from V and 5 bases from J, the junction contained 16 bases not matched to a gene. The CDR3 protein is CALDRGRNFGMTGELFF. CDR3 DNA: TGTGCCCTGGACAGGGGGCGAAATTTCGGTATGACCGGGGAGCTGTTTTTT.